The text below deals with one T cell receptor (beta chain). Measured with immunoSEQ multiplex PCR; TCRdb has only the in-frame clones, and not every one. Here the sample spans roughly 43,000 clones, about 88% being singletons. The CDR3 sequence is 16 residues long. Looked up from germline, CDR1 is SGDLS and CDR2 is YYNGEE. The trim removed 0 bases at V and 0 bases at J, leaving 2 bases unmatched. This specimen belongs to a study of ipilimumab plus nivolumab after autologous stem cell transplantation. Patients got ipilimumab 1 mg/kg beginning 14 to 28 days post-transplant. The clonotype was recovered from a male donor with multiple myeloma. The starting material was PBMCs, obtained in a trial of ipilimumab plus nivolumab as post-transplant consolidation. The chain joins TRBV9 to TRBJ2-3, with 9 bases matching TRBD1. The CDR3 protein is CASSVGTGDSTDTQYF. The CDR3 region has the DNA TGTGCCAGCAGCGTAGGGACAGGGGACAGCACAGATACGCAGTATTTT.